The 8 T cell receptor beta chains given below trace back to one sample, sequenced in a study of cytomegalovirus exposure and HLA in healthy donors. The PCR made use of 60 Vbeta and 13 Jbeta primers. TCRdb keeps only in-frame clones here, not all; method: immunoSEQ multiplex PCR. The data contain roughly 100,000 clones, approximately 71% of them singletons. The sample taken for sequencing was PBMCs. The receptors stem from a male donor in good health and CMV-seropositive.

This chain connects TRBV4-2 to TRBJ2-1, with 8 bases aligning to TRBD2. Germline CDR1 reads LGHNA; CDR2 reads YNFKEQ. The CDR3 spans 17 residues. With 6 bases clipped from V and 0 bases from J, the junction kept 10 bases outside the gene matches. The CDR3 loop is CASRDRSSGNSYNEQFF. DNA of the CDR3: TGTGCCAGCAGAGATCGGAGTAGCGGGAACTCCTACAATGAGCAGTTCTTC.

The rearrangement uses TRBV2 and TRBJ2-5, with 8 nucleotides matching TRBD1. V shed 4 bases, J shed 5 bases, and the junction held 3 bases outside the gene matches. The CDR3 contains 13 residues. Germline-derived CDR1 and CDR2 are SNHLY and FYNNEI. CDR3 region: CASSARGRETQYF. Written as DNA, the CDR3 is TGTGCCAGCAGTGCCAGGGGGCGCGAGACCCAGTACTTC.

The rearrangement uses TRBV2 and TRBJ2-1; TRBD2 matches at 9 bases. The J segment lost 6 bases and the V segment lost 3 bases, leaving 0 bases of the junction unmatched. Germline values: CDR1 SNHLY, CDR2 FYNNEI. CDR3 size: 13 residues. CDR3 nucleotides: TGTGCCAGCAGTGAGCGGGAGGGCAATGAGCAGTTCTTC. Translating it yields CASSEREGNEQFF.

The chain recombines TRBV7-2 with TRBJ1-5; 12 nucleotides agree with TRBD1. This CDR3 has 16 residues. Looked up from germline, CDR1 is SGHTA and CDR2 is FQGNSA. Trimming cost V 1 base and J 6 bases; bases outside gene matches: 4. The chain's CDR3 is CASSLEGQGASQPQHF. The CDR3 DNA follows: TGTGCCAGCAGCTTAGAGGGACAGGGGGCAAGTCAGCCCCAGCATTTT.

About this clone itself: Different DNA sequences within this sample yield the same CDR3. The chain has TRBV7-9 and TRBJ1-5, with 7 bases fitting TRBD1. In germline, CDR1 is SEHNR, CDR2 FQNEAQ (reference sequence). The V segment lost 3 bases and the J segment 5 bases; nucleotides outside the gene matches: 1. CDR3 length: 13 residues. This chain's CDR3 is CASSFQGDQPQHF. The CDR3 region has the DNA TGTGCCAGCAGCTTCCAGGGGGATCAGCCCCAGCATTTT.

This clone was detected once. This chain connects TRBV30 to TRBJ2-2, with TRBD2 as a possible D gene (6 bases). Germline V gene sequence: CDR1 GTSNPN, CDR2 SVGIG (reference sequence). The germline V and J ends were trimmed by 0 bases and 6 bases, with 14 bases remaining between them. There are 15 residues in the CDR3. CDR3 residues: CAWSVQRWGAGELFF. CDR3 nucleotides: TGTGCCTGGAGTGTACAACGTTGGGGGGCCGGGGAGCTGTTTTTT.

The rearrangement links TRBV19 to TRBJ2-5; TRBD2 matches at 7 bases. The CDR3 sequence is 14 residues long. V lost 4 bases to trimming and J lost 0 bases; unmatched junction nucleotides: 2. CDR1 is LNHDA, CDR2 SQIVND, per germline (reference sequence). CDR3 sequence reads: CASSTSGYQETQYF. In DNA form, the CDR3 reads TGTGCCAGTAGTACTAGCGGCTACCAAGAGACCCAGTACTTC.

The V call is TRBV5-4, the J call TRBJ2-3; 11 positions agree with TRBD2. The length of the CDR3 is 15 residues. CDR1 SGHNT and CDR2 YYREEE come from the germline V gene (reference sequence). J was trimmed by 3 bases and V by 4 bases; bases with no gene match: 4. In nucleotides, the CDR3 is TGTGCCAGCAGCCCGGGACTAGCGGAGACAGATACGCAGTATTTT. Translated, it gives CASSPGLAETDTQYF.